This record covers a single T cell receptor beta chain. Reverse transcribed after extraction, RNA yielded cDNA as the sequencing template. Clones were sequenced by immunoSEQ multiplex PCR, and TCRdb holds only the in-frame ones, with some missing. In the table there are over 200,000 clones, about 60% of which are singletons. From germline, CDR1 is MNHEY and CDR2 SVGAGI. The CDR3 has 14 amino acids. The V gene lost 2 bases and the J gene lost 4 bases, with 11 bases spanning the gap. These data belong to a study of CD8+ T cells in alopecia areata. From alopecia areata patients, lesional scalp punch biopsies and peripheral blood were collected.

The sample was CD4+ T cells sorted from blood, taken at week 0. The chain carries TRBV6-5 and TRBJ1-1, with a weak D call TRBD1 (5 bases). This clonotype was sampled from a human donor with alopecia areata. The CDR3 DNA is TGTGCCAGCAGTTACGCCAGGGAGGGCACTGAAGCTTTCTTT. It codes for CASSYAREGTEAFF.